This T cell receptor beta chain was retrieved from a study of CD8+ T cells in alopecia areata. The CDR3 is made up of 14 amino acids. Per germline, CDR1 SNHLY and CDR2 FYNNEI. Deletions cut 6 bases from V and 5 bases from J, with 17 bases between. Samples from alopecia areata patients were lesional scalp punch biopsies and peripheral blood. CD4+ and CD8+ T cells were sorted from PBMCs stained for CD3, CD4 and CD8. Isolated RNA was reverse transcribed into cDNA used as the sequencing template. Sequencing was performed with immunoSEQ multiplex PCR; in TCRdb, only in-frame clones are kept and a portion is missing. The sample records over 100,000 clones, about 50% being singletons. Overall study findings and caveats: Scalp repertoires also include resident alphabeta T cells from normal skin.

This clone showed up just once. What it binds is not known. The sample was CD8+ T cells sorted from blood, taken at week 0. This chain connects TRBV2 to TRBJ2-7, with D maybe TRBD2 (5 bases). The source of this sequence is a human donor with alopecia areata. The CDR3 DNA is TGTGCCAGCAGCCTTTCCCGCGGGCTCCACGAGCAGTACTTC. Translated, it gives CASSLSRGLHEQYF.